These T cell receptor beta chains were read from a single sample in a study of shared clonotypes between healthy human individuals. Clones were sequenced by immunoSEQ multiplex PCR, and TCRdb holds only the in-frame ones, with some missing. The sample comprises roughly 2.2 million clones, 85% to 95% of which are singletons, and about 0.39% rests with the top ten. Sequencing was carried out using naive CD4+ T cells from PBMCs. Receptors originate from a man aged 18 to 30 in good health. Some clones in this sample may be carry-over from other donors' samples. Each CDR3 is given with its conserved first and last residue. The order of the fields is J gene, clone size, D gene, V gene, CDR3 DNA, CDR3 protein. A D gene is named only where the DNA matches it firmly. Clone sizes are given selectively: once, few, many, or a class where the clone is expanded.

TRBJ1-3 | NA | NA | TRBV5-4 | TGTGCCAGCAGCTTGGCCTCCCACTCTGGAAACACCATATATTTT | CASSLASHSGNTIYF
TRBJ1-1 | NA | NA | TRBV7-8 | TGTGCCAGCAGCCTCTATGGAGAGGGCGCTGAAGCTTTCTTT | CASSLYGEGAEAFF
TRBJ2-2 | NA | NA | TRBV2 | TGTGCCAGCAGTGACGAGGCCCTTGCGAACACCGGGGAGCTGTTTTTT | CASSDEALANTGELFF
TRBJ2-7 | once | NA | TRBV7-8 | TGTGCCAGCAGCTTAAGACGTTCATCGGAGCAGTACTTC | CASSLRRSSEQYF
TRBJ2-6 | NA | NA | TRBV28 | TGTGCCAGCCTGTACTCTGGGGCCAACGTCCTGACTTTC | CASLYSGANVLTF
TRBJ1-5 | NA | NA | TRBV2 | TGTGCCAGCGGAGGGGGGGAGTTTAGCAATCAGCCCCAGCATTTT | CASGGGEFSNQPQHF
TRBJ2-7 | NA | TRBD1 | TRBV28 | TGTGCCAGCCTACCCGGGACAGCCGCCTACGAGCAGTACTTC | CASLPGTAAYEQYF
TRBJ2-7 | NA | TRBD2 | TRBV5-1 | TGCGCCAGCAGCCCGGGGGGACTAGCGGGAGGGATGACCTACGAGCAGTACTTC | CASSPGGLAGGMTYEQYF
TRBJ2-1 | NA | TRBD2 | TRBV12-5 | TGTGCTAGTGGTTTGAGGCTAGCGGGAGCCCCTACCAATGAGCAGTTCTTC | CASGLRLAGAPTNEQFF
TRBJ1-1 | NA | TRBD1 | TRBV18 | TGTGCCAGCTCACCGAGACAGGGCTGGGGCACTGAAGCTTTCTTT | CASSPRQGWGTEAFF
TRBJ1-2 | NA | TRBD1 | TRBV6-1 | TGTGCCAGCAGTGATGAGGGGGCCACCTATGGCTACACCTTC | CASSDEGATYGYTF
TRBJ1-2 | NA | TRBD1 | TRBV28 | TGTGCCAGCAGTTTAAGCGGGACAGTTCCTGGCTACACCTTC | CASSLSGTVPGYTF
TRBJ1-2 | few | NA | TRBV18 | TGTGCCAGCTCACTCGCTGAAAGTTCTGGCTACACCTTC | CASSLAESSGYTF
TRBJ1-1 | NA | NA | TRBV25-1 | TGTGCCAGCAGCGATACGACAGGTGCTGGGACTGAAGCTTTCTTT | CASSDTTGAGTEAFF
TRBJ1-2 | NA | NA | TRBV4-3 | TGCGCCAGCAGCCGCTTGAGAGAGGGGACCAGATATGGCTACACCTTC | CASSRLREGTRYGYTF
TRBJ2-1 | NA | TRBD2 | TRBV28 | TGTGCCAGCAGCCCACCCGGACTAGCGGGAAATGAGCAGTTCTTC | CASSPPGLAGNEQFF
TRBJ1-2 | once | NA | TRBV2 | TGTGCCAGCAGTTCCGGGCCGGTCTATGGCTACACCTTC | CASSSGPVYGYTF
TRBJ2-2 | NA | TRBD2 | TRBV5-1 | TGCGCCAGCAGCCCCCCCGGGCAGCGGGGCATCACCGGGGAGCTGTTTTTT | CASSPPGQRGITGELFF
TRBJ1-5 | once | NA | TRBV5-1 | TGCGCCAGCAGCTTCCCGGGCCCCCCGGGCCAGCATTTT | CASSFPGPPGQHF
TRBJ1-5 | few | NA | TRBV27 | TGTGCCAGCAGTTTGGTCCCCTTATCGCCCCAGCATTTT | CASSLVPLSPQHF
TRBJ2-5 | NA | NA | TRBV20-1 | TGCAGTGCCCCCGCCCCCGCAGGGCAGTACTTC | CSAPAPAGQYF
TRBJ2-7 | NA | TRBD2 | TRBV4-1 | TGCGCCAGCAGCCAAGTGGCCAGCGGGAGGGCCACTCGGGAGCAGTACTTC | CASSQVASGRATREQYF
TRBJ2-3 | NA | NA | TRBV29-1 | TGCAGCGTCGGGACTCCCGGGGATACGCAGTATTTT | CSVGTPGDTQYF
TRBJ2-1 | NA | NA | TRBV5-1 | TGCGCCAGCAGTAACGGACATTACAATGAGCAGTTCTTC | CASSNGHYNEQFF
TRBJ1-2 | NA | TRBD1 | TRBV6-5 | TGTGCCAGCACCGACAGGGCGGCTAGCTACACCTTC | CASTDRAASYTF
TRBJ2-1 | NA | NA | TRBV6-1 | TGTGCCAGCAGAAGCTCCGGAAATGAGCAGTTCTTC | CASRSSGNEQFF
TRBJ1-2 | NA | NA | TRBV28 | TGTGCCAGCAGTTTAAATCGGGGATACTATGGCTACACCTTC | CASSLNRGYYGYTF